The 32 T cell receptor beta chains given below trace back to one sample, sequenced in a study of blood T cells in healthy people across ages. The use of a sample-barcoded 5' primer and a J-beta primer mix characterized a second PCR of roughly 6 to 11 cycles. One entry per CDR3 protein results from TCRdb running MiXCR on the 5' RACE reads. The repertoire consists of 1.8 million or so distinct CDR3 sequences, with roughly 43% occurring once and the leading ten covering approximately 22%. Sequences were obtained from blood. These receptors all come from a human donor in good health.

This rearrangement joins TRBV9 to TRBJ1-2, with 12 bases aligning to TRBD1. Germline CDR1 is SGDLS and CDR2 is YYNGEE. Unmatched junction bases numbered 5, after V lost 3 bases and J lost 5 bases. This CDR3 region has 15 residues. CDR3 DNA sequence: TGTGCCAGCAGCGCACCGGGACAGGGGGCTTATGGCTACACCTTC. Translation gives CASSAPGQGAYGYTF.

This chain joins TRBV24-1 and TRBJ2-2; D is perhaps TRBD1 or TRBD2 (6 bases each). V was trimmed by 4 bases and J by 5 bases, leaving 13 bases between them. The CDR3 extends over 15 amino acids. Germline CDR1 is KGHDR and CDR2 is SFDVKD. The CDR3 reads CATSEGGGSTGELFF. As DNA, the CDR3 is TGTGCCACCAGTGAAGGAGGGGGTTCGACCGGGGAGCTGTTTTTT.

The CDR3 loop is CASSLLDRDPYEQYF. In DNA, the CDR3 is TGTGCCAGCAGCTTATTGGATCGAGATCCCTACGAGCAGTACTTC. The rearrangement uses TRBV7-9 and TRBJ2-7; no reliable D call. V was pared by 2 bases and J by 2 bases, with 13 bases between. The V gene's germline CDR1 is SEHNR and CDR2 FQNEAQ (reference sequence). This CDR3 region has 15 residues.

The chain links TRBV6-4 to TRBJ2-4; 7 bases agree with TRBD1. Germline CDR1 is MRHNA and CDR2 is SNTAGT. CDR3 length equals 14 residues. V shed 10 bases and J 3 bases; nucleotides not matched to a gene: 9. CDR3 protein: CATLSGTDKNIQYF. The DNA for the CDR3 is TGTGCCACCTTGTCCGGGACAGACAAAAACATTCAGTACTTC.

The chain combines TRBV15 with TRBJ1-1; weak D call: TRBD1 (6 bases). V was shortened by 3 bases and J by 5 bases, with 7 bases between the two germline ends. Germline lookup yields CDR1 LNHNV and CDR2 YYDKDF (reference sequence). The CDR3 runs to 12 residues. This CDR3 reads CATSRDRTEAFF. CDR3 bases: TGTGCCACCAGCAGGGACAGAACTGAAGCTTTCTTT.

This clonotype came up a few times. This sequence joins TRBV7-2 and TRBJ1-5; D may be TRBD1 (6 bases). Germline V gives CDR1 SGHTA, CDR2 FQGNSA. The CDR3 is made up of 17 amino acids. V was clipped by 3 bases and J by 3 bases, with 18 bases between them. This CDR3 is CASSFLRTGTNNQPQHF. DNA for the CDR3: TGTGCCAGCAGCTTCCTCAGAACCGGGACAAACAATCAGCCCCAGCATTTT. Combining the CDR3 with reference TRBV7-2 and TRBJ1-5 gives the whole variable domain GAGVSQSPSNKVTEKGKDVELRCDPISGHTALYWYRQSLGQGLEFLIYFQGNSAPDKSGLPSDRFSAERTGGSVSTLTIQRTQQEDSAVYLCASSFLRTGTNNQPQHFGDGTRLSIL.

V and J are TRBV2 and TRBJ1-2; no clear D. V shed 2 bases and J shed 5 bases, with 12 bases lying between them. The V gene's germline CDR1 is SNHLY and CDR2 FYNNEI. This CDR3 is 14 amino acids long. CDR3 sequence reads: CASSENVGGYGYTF. CDR3 DNA sequence: TGTGCCAGCAGTGAAAATGTGGGAGGGTATGGCTACACCTTC.

This clonotype was observed many times. The V call is TRBV7-2, the J call TRBJ2-1; 14 nucleotides align to TRBD2. This CDR3 spans 15 amino acids. Per germline, CDR1 SGHTA and CDR2 FQGNSA. Losses at the gene ends were 5 bases for V and 7 bases for J; bases not matched to a gene: 4. CDR3 sequence: CASSRLAGGRNEQFF. The CDR3 coding sequence is TGTGCCAGCAGCCGACTAGCGGGGGGGCGGAATGAGCAGTTCTTC.

The V gene is TRBV29-1, the J gene TRBJ1-2; unclear D gene. The V end was cut by 3 bases, the J end by 0 bases, with 8 bases between. The CDR3 runs to 13 residues. Germline assignment: CDR1 SQVTM and CDR2 ANQGSEA. In nucleotides, the CDR3 is TGCAGCGTTGAGGCGGGGTCTAACTATGGCTACACCTTC. Translation: CSVEAGSNYGYTF.

A note on this clonotype: The junction departs from germline at one end; a sequencing error may be responsible. The gene calls are TRBV4-3 and TRBJ2-7; the D gene could be TRBD1 or TRBD2 (5 bases each). Germline CDR1 and CDR2: LGHNA and YSLEER. The CDR3 consists of 16 residues. The CDR3 here is CAGSQDGGDGPYEQYF. The CDR3 region has the DNA TGCGCCGGCAGCCAAGATGGGGGTGATGGACCCTACGAGCAGTACTTC.

This rearrangement joins TRBV5-1 to TRBJ1-4, with D unclear. V gave up 1 base and J gave up 7 bases, with 14 bases separating them. This CDR3 has 15 residues. Germline V gives CDR1 SGHRS, CDR2 YFSETQ. The CDR3 nucleotides are TGCGCCAGCAGCTTGTACGGGAGCTCGGGTGAAAAACTGTTTTTT. Translated: CASSLYGSSGEKLFF.

Concerning this clonotype: The germline gene is not matched at one end of the junction; a read error may be the cause. This sequence joins TRBV6-1 and TRBJ2-1, with 8 bases aligning to TRBD2. CDR1 is MNHNS, CDR2 SASEGT, per germline. The CDR3 extends over 17 amino acids. The CDR3 DNA follows: TGTACCAGCAGTCCCCATTTCCGGGGGGGCTCCTACAATGAGCAGTTCTTC. Its translation is CTSSPHFRGGSYNEQFF.

This clonotype has a handful of counts. CDR3 residues: CSVEDRSGLEQFF. CDR3 DNA sequence: TGCAGCGTTGAAGATCGTAGCGGACTAGAGCAGTTCTTC. J is TRBJ2-1 and V is TRBV29-1, with D tentatively TRBD2 (6 bases). V gave up 0 bases and J gave up 10 bases, with 13 bases separating them. Germline-derived CDR1 and CDR2 are SQVTM and ANQGSEA. The CDR3 sequence is 13 residues long.

As regards this clonotype: Just one base apart from a much larger clone, this may be a read error. V and J are TRBV29-1 and TRBJ2-5, with 7 nucleotides matching TRBD1. This CDR3 is built from 12 residues. Germline CDR1 and CDR2: SQVTM and ANQGSEA. DNA for the CDR3: TGCAGCGTGGGGACAGTTCAAGAGGCCCAGTACTTC. This codes for CSVGTVQEAQYF.

This chain uses TRBV10-3 with TRBJ2-3; the D is unclear. The CDR3 totals 15 residues. Germline CDR1 and CDR2: ENHRY and SYGVKD. Trimming stripped 5 bases from V and 3 bases from J, with 15 bases between. CDR3 nucleotides: TGTGCCATCAGTCAAACCTATGGGGAAACAGATACGCAGTATTTT. Translating it yields CAISQTYGETDTQYF.

Only a few counts were recorded for this clonotype. The rearrangement joins TRBV12-3 or TRBV12-4 to TRBJ2-5; tentative D call: TRBD1 (6 bases). The CDR3 has 13 amino acids. Deletions cut 6 bases from V and 5 bases from J, with 13 bases between. The CDR3 region has the DNA TGTGCCAGCAGACCGGACAGTGAGGAGACCCAGTACTTC. Translating gives CASRPDSEETQYF.

The chain combines TRBV5-6 with TRBJ2-3, with a tentative D call TRBD2 (5 bases). Germline loops: CDR1 SGHDT, CDR2 YYEEEE. V lost 1 base and J 2 bases, leaving 8 bases between the germline ends. This CDR3 region has 14 residues. This CDR3 is CASSLPTTTDTQYF. CDR3 bases: TGTGCCAGCAGCTTGCCGACTACCACAGATACGCAGTATTTT.

The CDR3 protein is CASSNWDSPGGQAFF. In DNA, the CDR3 is TGTGCCAGCAGCAACTGGGACAGCCCGGGAGGGCAAGCTTTCTTT. The chain employs TRBV6-5 and TRBJ1-1, with 7 nucleotides matching TRBD1. This CDR3 comprises 15 residues. V was pared by 6 bases and J by 9 bases, with 16 bases of the junction left unmatched. Looked up from germline, CDR1 is MNHEY and CDR2 is SVGAGI.

CDR3 region: CASSAGLGDEQYF. The CDR3 DNA follows: TGTGCCAGCAGTGCGGGACTGGGGGACGAGCAGTACTTC. The J gene is TRBJ2-7, the V gene TRBV27; TRBD2 is a possible D gene (6 bases). Per germline, CDR1 MNHEY and CDR2 SMNVEV (reference sequence). Trimming shortened V by 5 bases and J by 5 bases, and 13 bases separated the two germline ends. The CDR3 spans 13 residues.

The chain employs TRBV4-3 and TRBJ2-7; D unclear. The CDR3 sequence is 14 residues long. Germline CDR1 and CDR2: LGHNA and YSLEER. Trimming took off 1 base at V and 3 bases at J, with 10 bases between the two ends. CDR3 DNA: TGCGCCAGCAGCCAAGCCAGGTCTGGCTACGAGCAGTACTTC. It specifies CASSQARSGYEQYF.

This clonotype was recorded many times. The rearrangement joins TRBV7-9 to TRBJ2-7; D is undetermined. Germline-derived CDR1 and CDR2 are SEHNR and FQNEAQ (reference sequence). V was trimmed by 5 bases and J by 1 base, leaving 9 bases between them. This CDR3 has 13 amino acids. The CDR3: CASSPSESYEQYF. In DNA form, the CDR3 reads TGTGCCAGCAGCCCTTCGGAATCCTACGAGCAGTACTTC.

Here the CDR3 reads CASSELWEEQFF. DNA of the CDR3: TGCGCCAGCAGTGAGCTGTGGGAGGAGCAGTTCTTC. V usage is TRBV10-2 and J usage is TRBJ2-1, with D possibly matching TRBD2 (5 bases). V shed 2 bases and J shed 10 bases, with 9 bases lying between them. The CDR3 sequence is 12 residues long. Germline V lookup: CDR1 WSHSY, CDR2 SAAADI.

The chain couples TRBV10-3 to TRBJ2-3; D uncertain. V lost 0 bases and J lost 8, with 6 bases in between. In germline, CDR1 is ENHRY, CDR2 SYGVKD. The CDR3 has 12 residues. The CDR3 protein is CAISESRGTQYF. In DNA, the CDR3 is TGTGCCATCAGTGAGTCGAGAGGTACGCAGTATTTT.

The rearrangement joins TRBV20-1 to TRBJ2-1; 8 bases agree with TRBD1. CDR1 is DFQATT and CDR2 is SNEGSKA in the germline V gene (reference sequence). The CDR3 runs 10 residues. The V segment lost 3 bases and the J segment 15 bases; nucleotides outside the gene matches: 4. As DNA, the CDR3 is TGCAGTGCTAGGGACAGGGTGGCGTTCTTC. This codes for CSARDRVAFF.

The chain has TRBV30 and TRBJ2-4, with D perhaps matching TRBD2 (5 bases). The J call is doubtful: the DNA matches TRBJ2-7 better. Germline V gene data show CDR1 as GTSNPN and CDR2 as SVGIG (reference sequence). The CDR3 is made up of 18 amino acids. Written as DNA, the CDR3 is TGTGCCTGGAGTGTAAGAGTCGGGCTAGCCGGTTATTCGAACGAGCAGTACTTC. This translates into CAWSVRVGLAGYSNEQYF.

The table lists this clonotype with a count of one. The chain has TRBV5-1 and TRBJ2-6; D is perhaps TRBD2 (7 bases). This CDR3 has 17 amino acids. V lost 0 bases, J lost 3 bases, and 13 bases lay in between. The germline CDR1 and CDR2 sequences are SGHRS and YFSETQ. The CDR3 region is CASSLEAGAGGANVLTF. For the CDR3, the DNA is TGCGCCAGCAGCTTGGAGGCGGGGGCTGGTGGGGCCAACGTCCTGACTTTC.

The J gene is TRBJ1-4, the V gene TRBV5-4; 9 bases line up with TRBD1. Germline loops: CDR1 SGHNT, CDR2 YYREEE (reference sequence). The CDR3 runs to 16 residues. The V gene end was trimmed by 4 bases and the J gene end by 3 bases; junction bases not matched to a gene: 7. The CDR3: CASSPGQGFSNEKLFF. In nucleotides, the CDR3 is TGTGCCAGCAGCCCGGGACAGGGTTTTTCTAATGAAAAACTGTTTTTT.

The rearrangement links TRBV18 to TRBJ2-7; D remains unclear. This CDR3 is 14 amino acids long. Trimming left V 0 bases short and J 2 bases short, with 8 bases between. Germline assignment: CDR1 KGHSH and CDR2 LQKENI. CDR3 amino acids: CASSPPEKTYEQYF. The CDR3 DNA follows: TGTGCCAGCTCACCACCGGAGAAAACCTACGAGCAGTACTTC.

The table lists this clonotype with a few counts. The chain uses TRBV29-1 and TRBJ1-2, with D possibly matching TRBD1 (6 bases). Trimming left V 8 bases short and J 0 bases short, with 16 bases between. The germline V gene has CDR1 SQVTM and CDR2 ANQGSEA. This CDR3 comprises 14 residues. CDR3 residues: CSTISGGPNYGYTF. Written as DNA, the CDR3 is TGCAGCACCATCTCTGGGGGGCCTAACTATGGCTACACCTTC.

V usage is TRBV20-1 and J usage is TRBJ1-4, with TRBD1 as a possible D gene (5 bases). CDR3 length: 14 residues. CDR1 is DFQATT, CDR2 SNEGSKA, per germline (reference sequence). V lost 1 base and J lost 13, with 19 bases in between. CDR3 in amino acids: CSARGGRGNDLLFF. For the CDR3, the DNA is TGCAGTGCTAGAGGTGGAAGGGGAAACGATCTACTGTTTTTT.

The V call is TRBV5-1, the J call TRBJ1-2, with D unresolved. Trimming took 6 bases from V and 7 from J, leaving 13 bases between them. The germline gives CDR1 SGHRS, CDR2 YFSETQ. The CDR3 is 12 residues long. CDR3: CASNFGGSGYTF. The CDR3 DNA sequence: TGCGCCAGCAACTTTGGAGGTTCTGGCTACACCTTC.

There are a few counts of this clonotype. This sequence joins TRBV10-3 and TRBJ2-1; 7 bases match TRBD2. After removal of 3 bases from V and 3 bases from J, the junction contained 14 bases not matched to a gene. CDR3 length: 18 residues. Germline CDR1 and CDR2: ENHRY and SYGVKD. The CDR3 loop is CAISEAGKRGEFYNEQFF. CDR3 DNA: TGTGCCATCAGTGAAGCCGGAAAACGGGGGGAATTCTACAATGAGCAGTTCTTC.